The 4 T cell receptor beta chains given below trace back to one sample, sequenced in a study of T-cell reconstitution after alpha-beta-depleted transplantation in children listed by TCRdb under 2016. The library was produced with PCR. Sequencing used an Illumina HiSeq 2500. TCR libraries were prepared with molecular barcoding, using unique molecular identifiers to normalize TCRbeta repertoire quantification. The public reads were reanalyzed by TCRdb: fastp trimming at Q25, MiXCR alignment, in-frame beta chains only. Every entry covers one CDR3 protein and lists the most common genes and DNA from its rows. The sample table contains roughly 48,000 distinct CDR3 sequences; only one count was recorded for less than 6% of them. The top ten constitute about 33% of the sample. Read against the paper, the sample's time point label means: day 60 (about 2 months) after transplantation. The sample's treatment or condition label, in plain terms: allogeneic hematopoietic cell transplantation with graft depleted of TCRalphabeta T cells and CD19 B cells.

The sequencing used PBMCs, mostly from graft donor cells, collected 60 days after TCRalphabeta/CD19-depleted stem cell transplant. All receptors come from a female patient between 2 and 10 years old who had a stem cell transplant for aplastic anemia, so the T cells may come from the graft donor.

The CDR3 DNA reads TGCAGCGTTGACACGCAGGGCACCGGGGAGCTGTTTTTT. Translated, it gives CSVDTQGTGELFF. This rearrangement joins TRBV29-1 to TRBJ2-2, with a possible D match to TRBD1 (5 bases). The CDR3 spans 13 residues. CDR1 is SQVTM and CDR2 is ANQGSEA in the germline V gene. Trimming removed 3 bases from V and 4 bases from J, with 9 bases in between.

This clonotype was detected many times. This sequence joins TRBV20-1 and TRBJ1-1; D unclear. CDR3 length: 12 residues. Germline-derived CDR1 and CDR2 are DFQATT and SNEGSKA (reference sequence). Trimming removed 5 bases at V and 1 base at J, with 8 bases between. For the CDR3, the DNA is TGCAGTGCTTCCTCGGGGAACACTGAAGCTTTCTTT. As protein: CSASSGNTEAFF.

The chain joins TRBV2 to TRBJ1-5, with D perhaps TRBD1 (5 bases). Germline CDR1 SNHLY, CDR2 FYNNEI. The CDR3 runs 15 residues. Trimming removed 6 bases from V and 3 bases from J, with 15 bases in between. The CDR3 reads CASRGRRGLNQPQHF. Written as DNA, the CDR3 is TGTGCCAGCAGGGGAAGACGGGGCCTCAATCAGCCCCAGCATTTT.

This clonotype was recorded many times. The V call is TRBV5-6, the J call TRBJ1-6; weak D call: TRBD1 (6 bases). V was trimmed by 4 bases and J by 8 bases, leaving 13 bases between them. This CDR3 contains 14 residues. Germline CDR1 SGHDT, CDR2 YYEEEE. CDR3 DNA sequence: TGTGCCAGCAGCCAAAGGACAGACTATTCACCCCTCCACTTT. This encodes CASSQRTDYSPLHF.